These 23 T cell receptor beta chains share one sample of origin, sequenced in a study of control samples from healthy donors and cancer patients. TCRdb keeps only in-frame clones here, not all; method: immunoSEQ multiplex PCR. This table holds 130,000 or so clones, around 92% found once. Sequencing was carried out using blood. Source of these receptors: a man aged 45-60 years in good health.

This rearrangement joins TRBV11-2 to TRBJ2-7; D not certain. V gave up 1 base and J gave up 5 bases, with 9 bases separating them. Germline CDR1 is SGHAT and CDR2 is FQNNGV. The CDR3 is 13 amino acids. CDR3 DNA: TGTGCCAGCAGCTTAGGATCACCTAACGAGCAGTACTTC. It yields the protein CASSLGSPNEQYF. Looking up the rest from reference TRBV11-2 and TRBJ2-7 gives the full variable domain: EAGVAQSPRYKIIEKRQSVAFWCNPISGHATLYWYQQILGQGPKLLIQFQNNGVVDDSQLPKDRFSAERLKGVDSTLKIQPAKLEDSAVYLCASSLGSPNEQYFGPGTRLTVT.

The chain is built from TRBV6-1 and TRBJ1-5; D gene ambiguous. The V gene lost 2 bases and the J gene lost 3 bases, with 8 bases spanning the gap. CDR1 is MNHNS, CDR2 SASEGT, per germline. This CDR3 spans 14 amino acids. The CDR3 bases are TGTGCCAGCAGTGAACGGGGTATCAATCAGCCCCAGCATTTT. This encodes CASSERGINQPQHF.

Written as DNA, the CDR3 is TGTGCCAGCAGCTTGCCCTTAGGGCTAAACACTGAAGCTTTCTTT. It translates to CASSLPLGLNTEAFF. V usage is TRBV5-5 and J usage is TRBJ1-1; D is unresolved. Germline lookup yields CDR1 SGHKS and CDR2 YYEKEE (reference sequence). CDR3 size: 15 residues. With 1 base removed from V and 2 bases from J, the gap between germline ends came to 12 bases.

The genes are TRBV4-1 and TRBJ1-5; D is ambiguous. This CDR3 has 17 amino acids. CDR1 is MGHRA and CDR2 is YSYEKL in the germline V gene. Trimming stripped 3 bases from V and 0 bases from J, with 15 bases between. The chain's CDR3 is CASSQLSREYSNQPQHF. CDR3 coding DNA: TGCGCCAGCAGCCAGCTTTCCCGGGAATATAGCAATCAGCCCCAGCATTTT.

The genes are TRBV2 and TRBJ1-6, with D possibly being TRBD1 (6 bases). Germline V gene lookup returns CDR1 SNHLY and CDR2 FYNNEI. Trimming removed 2 bases from V and 5 bases from J, with 13 bases in between. CDR3 length: 16 amino acids. CDR3 nucleotides: TGTGCCAGCAGTGAATTGGGGACAACACATAATTCACCCCTCCACTTT. Translation: CASSELGTTHNSPLHF.

The gene calls are TRBV3-1 (or the pseudogene TRBV3-2) and TRBJ1-1; possible D gene TRBD1, 5 bases. CDR1 and CDR2 (germline): LGHDT, YNNKEL (reference sequence). CDR3 length equals 14 residues. V lost 4 bases, J lost 4 bases, and 13 bases lay in between. The CDR3 protein is CASSRTIGATEAFF. The CDR3 bases are TGTGCCAGCAGCCGCACAATCGGGGCCACTGAAGCTTTCTTT.

This clone is a singleton in its sample. Written as DNA, the CDR3 is TGCGCCAGCAGCCAGACCCCTGACAGGGCAGGTAGCGAAGCTTTCTTT. Translating gives CASSQTPDRAGSEAFF. This rearrangement joins TRBV4-1 to TRBJ1-1; 7 bases match TRBD1. Germline V gives CDR1 MGHRA, CDR2 YSYEKL. This CDR3 spans 16 amino acids. The V gene end was trimmed by 3 bases and the J gene end by 8 bases; junction bases not matched to a gene: 15.

The J gene is TRBJ2-3, the V gene TRBV6-5, with 10 bases aligning to TRBD1. The CDR3 contains 15 residues. CDR1 MNHEY and CDR2 SVGAGI come from the germline V gene. CDR3 DNA sequence: TGTGCAAAACATCCGGGACAGGGGAGAATGAATACGCAGTATTTT. Amino acids: CAKHPGQGRMNTQYF.

The chain links TRBV19 to TRBJ1-1, with 7 bases matching TRBD1. Germline V lookup: CDR1 LNHDA, CDR2 SQIVND (reference sequence). This CDR3 comprises 13 residues. V lost 5 bases to trimming and J lost 5 bases; unmatched junction nucleotides: 5. The chain's CDR3 is CASSFQGGTEAFF. The CDR3, as DNA: TGTGCCAGTAGTTTTCAGGGGGGAACTGAAGCTTTCTTT.

The chain links TRBV5-1 to TRBJ1-3; D might be TRBD1 (6 bases). CDR3 length equals 15 residues. V was shortened by 7 bases and J by 1 base, with 15 bases between the two germline ends. Germline CDR1 and CDR2: SGHRS and YFSETQ. CDR3 coding DNA: TGCGCCAGCGCTACGGCCGGGACATCTGGAAACACCATATATTTT. Encoded protein: CASATAGTSGNTIYF.

The chain links TRBV6-2 or TRBV6-3 to TRBJ2-7; weak D call: TRBD2 (7 bases). Germline CDR1 and CDR2: MNHEY and SVGEGT. CDR3 length: 14 residues. V was pared by 2 bases and J by 3 bases, with 11 bases between. CDR3 coding DNA: TGTGCCAGCAGTTACGGGGGGGCCATCTACGAGCAGTACTTC. Amino acids: CASSYGGAIYEQYF.

The chain is built from TRBV6-5 and TRBJ2-1; 7 bases are a match to TRBD2. Germline CDR1 MNHEY, CDR2 SVGAGI. After removal of 2 bases from V and 0 bases from J, the junction contained 1 base not matched to a gene. This CDR3 spans 15 amino acids. The CDR3: CASSYRTSSYNEQFF. The CDR3 DNA reads TGTGCCAGCAGTTACCGGACTAGCTCCTACAATGAGCAGTTCTTC.

This clone was seen a few times. The rearrangement joins TRBV5-5 to TRBJ2-2; D is unclear. Deletions cut 6 bases from V and 4 bases from J, with 13 bases between. CDR1 SGHKS and CDR2 YYEKEE come from the germline V gene (reference sequence). CDR3 length: 14 residues. CDR3 DNA sequence: TGTGCCAGCAACTCCCTGATCGGCACCGGGGAGCTGTTTTTT. This translates into CASNSLIGTGELFF.

The chain employs TRBV24-1 and TRBJ2-1; TRBD2 agrees at 7 bases. The CDR3 runs 17 residues. Germline V lookup: CDR1 KGHDR, CDR2 SFDVKD. V lost 1 base to trimming and J lost 0 bases; unmatched junction nucleotides: 5. The CDR3 protein is CATSDFQRGSSYNEQFF. CDR3 bases: TGTGCCACCAGTGATTTCCAGCGGGGCAGCTCCTACAATGAGCAGTTCTTC.

The V call is TRBV6-5, the J call TRBJ1-1, with D uncertain. Deletions cut 7 bases from V and 11 bases from J, with 20 bases between. The CDR3 is made up of 13 amino acids. CDR1 is MNHEY, CDR2 SVGAGI, per germline. The CDR3 DNA reads as TGTGCCAGCACCGAAAGGACCTCCATGGGGGCTTTCTTT. It yields the protein CASTERTSMGAFF.

J is TRBJ2-5 and V is TRBV15; tentative D call: TRBD2 (6 bases). Germline CDR1 reads LNHNV; CDR2 reads YYDKDF (reference sequence). The length of the CDR3 is 14 residues. The germline V and J ends were trimmed by 4 bases and 4 bases, with 13 bases remaining between them. CDR3 region: CATSKWDSGETQYF. CDR3 nucleotide sequence: TGTGCCACCAGCAAGTGGGATAGCGGAGAGACCCAGTACTTC.

The chain employs TRBV11-2 and TRBJ2-7; 9 nucleotides align to TRBD1. J lost 2 bases, V lost 5 bases, and 7 bases had no gene match. Germline V gene data show CDR1 as SGHAT and CDR2 as FQNNGV. The CDR3 is 15 amino acids. The CDR3 protein is CASSPDRGIPYEQYF. The CDR3 region has the DNA TGTGCCAGCAGCCCCGACAGGGGGATTCCCTACGAGCAGTACTTC.

The rearrangement links TRBV9 to TRBJ1-6; no reliable D call. The CDR3 runs to 13 residues. Trimming stripped 0 bases from V and 10 bases from J, with 8 bases between. Germline CDR1 and CDR2: SGDLS and YYNGEE. The CDR3 sequence: CASSVDPRSPLHF. CDR3 in DNA: TGTGCCAGCAGCGTAGACCCGCGATCACCCCTCCACTTT.

This clone came up a few times. The gene calls are TRBV5-6 and TRBJ1-6; perhaps TRBD1 as D (5 bases). CDR1 is SGHDT, CDR2 YYEEEE, per germline. This CDR3 has 15 amino acids. V dropped 4 bases and J dropped 10 bases, with 18 bases sitting between them. CDR3 region: CASSPGTEGSSPLHF. For the CDR3, the DNA is TGTGCCAGCAGCCCCGGGACGGAGGGCAGCTCACCCCTCCACTTT.

V and J are TRBV5-5 and TRBJ2-7; maybe TRBD1 (5 bases). Looked up from germline, CDR1 is SGHKS and CDR2 is YYEKEE (reference sequence). The CDR3 sequence is 15 residues long. V was pared by 4 bases and J by 1 base, with 15 bases between. CDR3 sequence: CASSLTQGWSYEQYF. The CDR3 coding sequence is TGTGCCAGCAGCCTAACTCAGGGATGGTCCTACGAGCAGTACTTC.

A remark on this clone: At the DNA level, this CDR3 is encoded by other sequences in the same sample as well. This chain connects TRBV5-1 to TRBJ2-1; D gene uncertain. The CDR3 consists of 14 residues. Germline V gene lookup returns CDR1 SGHRS and CDR2 YFSETQ. V gave up 0 bases and J gave up 5 bases, with 9 bases separating them. CDR3 protein: CASSLGQGHNEQFF. The CDR3 DNA sequence: TGCGCCAGCAGCTTGGGACAAGGTCACAATGAGCAGTTCTTC. Combining the CDR3 with reference TRBV5-1 and TRBJ2-1 gives the whole variable domain KAGVTQTPRYLIKTRGQQVTLSCSPISGHRSVSWYQQTPGQGLQFLFEYFSETQRNKGNFPGRFSGRQFSNSRSEMNVSTLELGDSALYLCASSLGQGHNEQFFGPGTRLTVL.

The V call is TRBV15, the J call TRBJ2-7, with 7 bases matching TRBD1. CDR1 is LNHNV and CDR2 is YYDKDF in the germline V gene (reference sequence). The CDR3 runs to 14 residues. The V gene end was trimmed by 0 bases and the J gene end by 6 bases; junction bases not matched to a gene: 5. The CDR3: CATSREGAGGEQYF. The DNA for the CDR3 is TGTGCCACCAGCAGAGAAGGCGCAGGGGGCGAGCAGTACTTC.

The chain uses TRBV24-1 and TRBJ2-2; TRBD1 agrees at 8 bases. Per germline, CDR1 KGHDR and CDR2 SFDVKD. This CDR3 spans 16 amino acids. The trim removed 2 bases at V and 6 bases at J, leaving 7 bases unmatched. The CDR3: CATSDSGRGQAGELFF. CDR3 sequence (DNA): TGTGCCACCAGTGATTCAGGCAGGGGGCAGGCCGGGGAGCTGTTTTTT.